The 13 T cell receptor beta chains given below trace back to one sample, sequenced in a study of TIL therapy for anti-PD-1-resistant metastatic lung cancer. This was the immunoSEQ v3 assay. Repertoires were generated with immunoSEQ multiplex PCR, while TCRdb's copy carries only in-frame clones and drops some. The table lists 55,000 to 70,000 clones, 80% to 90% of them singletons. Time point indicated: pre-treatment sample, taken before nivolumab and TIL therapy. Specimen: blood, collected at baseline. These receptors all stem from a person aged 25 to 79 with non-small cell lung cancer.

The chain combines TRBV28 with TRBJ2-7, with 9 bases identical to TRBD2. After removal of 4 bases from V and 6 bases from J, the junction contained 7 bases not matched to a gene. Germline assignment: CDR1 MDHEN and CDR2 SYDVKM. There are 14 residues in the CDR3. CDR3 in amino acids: CASSSQTSGFEQYF. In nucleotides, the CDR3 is TGTGCCAGCAGTTCTCAGACTAGCGGTTTCGAGCAGTACTTC. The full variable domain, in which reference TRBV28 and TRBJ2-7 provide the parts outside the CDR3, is DVKVTQSSRYLVKRTGEKVFLECVQDMDHENMFWYRQDPGLGLRLIYFSYDVKMKEKGDIPEGYSVSREKKERFSLILESASTNQTSMYLCASSSQTSGFEQYFGPGTRLTVT.

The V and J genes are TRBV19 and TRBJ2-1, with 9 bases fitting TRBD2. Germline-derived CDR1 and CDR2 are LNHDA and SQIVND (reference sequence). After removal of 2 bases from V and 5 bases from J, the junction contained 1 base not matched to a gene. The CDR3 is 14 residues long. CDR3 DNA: TGTGCCAGTAGTATACTAGCGGGGAACAATGAGCAGTTCTTC. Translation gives CASSILAGNNEQFF.

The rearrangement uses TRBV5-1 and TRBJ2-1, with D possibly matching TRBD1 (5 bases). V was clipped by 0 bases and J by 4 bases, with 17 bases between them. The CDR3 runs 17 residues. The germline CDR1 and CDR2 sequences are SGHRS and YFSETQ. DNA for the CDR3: TGCGCCAGCAGCTTGGCAGGTGGGGCAGCAGCATACAATGAGCAGTTCTTC. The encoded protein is CASSLAGGAAAYNEQFF.

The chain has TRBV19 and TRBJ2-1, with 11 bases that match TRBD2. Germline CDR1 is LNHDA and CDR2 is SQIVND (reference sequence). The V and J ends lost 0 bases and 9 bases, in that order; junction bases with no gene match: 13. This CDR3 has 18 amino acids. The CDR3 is CASSIDHLELAGEGEQFF. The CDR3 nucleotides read TGTGCCAGTAGTATAGATCACCTGGAACTAGCGGGAGAGGGTGAGCAGTTCTTC. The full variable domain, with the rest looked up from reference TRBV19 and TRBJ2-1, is DGGITQSPKYLFRKEGQNVTLSCEQNLNHDAMYWYRQDPGQGLRLIYYSQIVNDFQKGDIAEGYSVSREKKESFPLTVTSAQKNPTAFYLCASSIDHLELAGEGEQFFGPGTRLTVL.

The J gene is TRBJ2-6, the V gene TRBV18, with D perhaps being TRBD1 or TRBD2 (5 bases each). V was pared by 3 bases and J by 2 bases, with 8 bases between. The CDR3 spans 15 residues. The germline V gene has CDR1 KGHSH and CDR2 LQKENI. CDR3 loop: CASSPLGAGANVLTF. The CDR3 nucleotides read TGTGCCAGCTCACCCCTGGGGGCTGGGGCCAACGTCCTGACTTTC.

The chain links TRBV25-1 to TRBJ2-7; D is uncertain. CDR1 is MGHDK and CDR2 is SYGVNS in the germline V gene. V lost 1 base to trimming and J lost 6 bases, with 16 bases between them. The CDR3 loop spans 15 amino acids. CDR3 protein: CASSESGVSPLEQYF. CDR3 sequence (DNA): TGTGCCAGCAGTGAATCTGGGGTGAGCCCCCTCGAGCAGTACTTC.

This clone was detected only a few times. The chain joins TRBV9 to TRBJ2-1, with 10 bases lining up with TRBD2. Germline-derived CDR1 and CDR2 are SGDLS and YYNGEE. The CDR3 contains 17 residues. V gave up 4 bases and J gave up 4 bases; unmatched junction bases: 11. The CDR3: CASSYSGSGGVYNEQFF. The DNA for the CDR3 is TGTGCCAGCAGCTACAGCGGGAGCGGGGGGGTATACAATGAGCAGTTCTTC.

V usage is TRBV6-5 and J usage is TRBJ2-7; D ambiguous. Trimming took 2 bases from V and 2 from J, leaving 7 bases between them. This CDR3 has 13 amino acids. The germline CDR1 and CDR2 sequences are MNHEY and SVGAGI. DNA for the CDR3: TGTGCCAGCAGTTACGGACCGACCTACGAGCAGTACTTC. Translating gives CASSYGPTYEQYF.

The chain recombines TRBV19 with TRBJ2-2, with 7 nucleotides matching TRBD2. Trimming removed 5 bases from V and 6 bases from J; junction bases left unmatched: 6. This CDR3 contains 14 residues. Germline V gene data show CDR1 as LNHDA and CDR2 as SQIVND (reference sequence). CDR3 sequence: CASSLGAGAGELFF. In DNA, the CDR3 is TGTGCCAGTAGTCTTGGCGCGGGGGCCGGGGAGCTGTTTTTT.

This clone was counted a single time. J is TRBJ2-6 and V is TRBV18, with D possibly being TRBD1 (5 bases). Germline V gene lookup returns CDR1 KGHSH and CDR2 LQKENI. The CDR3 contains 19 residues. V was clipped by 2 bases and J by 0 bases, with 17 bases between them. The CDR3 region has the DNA TGTGCCAGCTCACCAATAACAGGCCAACCAAACTCTGGGGCCAACGTCCTGACTTTC. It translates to CASSPITGQPNSGANVLTF.

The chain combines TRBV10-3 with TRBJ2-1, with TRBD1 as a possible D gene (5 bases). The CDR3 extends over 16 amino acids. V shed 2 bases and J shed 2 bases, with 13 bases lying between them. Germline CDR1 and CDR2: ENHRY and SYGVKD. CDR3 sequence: CAISETQDYAYNEQFF. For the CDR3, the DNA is TGTGCCATCAGTGAGACACAGGATTATGCCTACAATGAGCAGTTCTTC.

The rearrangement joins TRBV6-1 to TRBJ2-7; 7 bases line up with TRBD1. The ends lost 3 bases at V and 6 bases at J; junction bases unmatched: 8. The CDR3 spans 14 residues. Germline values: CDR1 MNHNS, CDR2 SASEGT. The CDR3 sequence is CASSDREQGFEQYF. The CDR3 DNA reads TGTGCCAGCAGTGACCGAGAACAGGGGTTCGAGCAGTACTTC.

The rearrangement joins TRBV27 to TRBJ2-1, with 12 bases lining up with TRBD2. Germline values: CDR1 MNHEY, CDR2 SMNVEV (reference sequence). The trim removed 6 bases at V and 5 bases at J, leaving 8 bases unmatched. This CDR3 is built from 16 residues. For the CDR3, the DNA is TGTGCCAGCAGGCGCCGACTAGCGGGAGACCACAATGAGCAGTTCTTC. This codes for CASRRRLAGDHNEQFF.